The clone carrying this T cell receptor beta chain was recorded a few times. Its antigen is unidentified. The PCR contained 60 Vbeta and 13 Jbeta primers. Clones were sequenced by immunoSEQ multiplex PCR, and TCRdb holds only the in-frame ones, with some missing. The table has approximately 190,000 clones, about two thirds seen once; the top ten hold 2.6%. The source of the sample is a study of cytomegalovirus exposure and HLA in healthy donors. Turning to the study itself: An earlier analysis found 120 million or so unique TCR beta sequences from 200 million or so T cells.

Unmatched junction bases numbered 7, after V lost 5 bases and J lost 5 bases. The germline V gene has CDR1 SEHNR and CDR2 FQNEAQ (reference sequence). CDR3 length: 14 amino acids. General study results and limits: Later work found that TCR association rates differed between HLA loci; DRB1 had the most and HLA-C the fewest.

The chain employs TRBV7-9 and TRBJ2-7; 9 bases align to TRBD1. This receptor was identified in a man in his forties or fifties in good health and CMV-seropositive. The sequenced sample consisted of PBMCs. The DNA for the CDR3 is TGTGCCAGCAGCCTGGGACAGGGAAGAGACGAGCAGTACTTC. Protein sequence: CASSLGQGRDEQYF.